Each of the 17 T cell receptor beta chains below was sequenced from the same sample in a study of brain T cells in children with intractable seizures. Sequencing was performed with immunoSEQ multiplex PCR; in TCRdb, only in-frame clones are kept and a portion is missing. The repertoire holds about 64,000 clones, with approximately 94% as singletons. This specimen was peripheral blood, taken at surgery. These receptor sequences come from a boy under two years old with focal cortical dysplasia and intractable seizures.

V usage is TRBV24-1 and J usage is TRBJ2-7, with D maybe TRBD2 (5 bases). V was trimmed by 12 bases and J by 7 bases, leaving 24 bases between them. The CDR3 loop spans 14 amino acids. Germline V gene data show CDR1 as KGHDR and CDR2 as SFDVKD. The CDR3 DNA reads as TGTGCCCACCCCTCGAGGGCCCACGGTGGGGAGCAGTACTTC. Amino acids: CAHPSRAHGGEQYF.

This rearrangement joins TRBV19 to TRBJ2-4; 10 nucleotides agree with TRBD2. The CDR3 length is 18 residues. Losses at the gene ends were 3 bases for V and 0 bases for J; bases not matched to a gene: 8. Germline CDR1 LNHDA, CDR2 SQIVND (reference sequence). Written as DNA, the CDR3 is TGTGCCAGTAGTATCAGCGGGGGGGCGAAGCTAGCCAAAAACATTCAGTACTTC. Translation: CASSISGGAKLAKNIQYF.

The genes are TRBV7-9 and TRBJ2-5; D is perhaps TRBD1 (6 bases). With 2 bases removed from V and 1 base from J, the gap between germline ends came to 14 bases. Per germline, CDR1 SEHNR and CDR2 FQNEAQ (reference sequence). The CDR3 is 16 residues long. CDR3 coding DNA: TGTGCCAGCAGCTTACGGGGCAGGGGCCTCCAAGAGACCCAGTACTTC. This translates into CASSLRGRGLQETQYF.

DNA of the CDR3: TGCGCCAGCAGCCAAGAACTAGCGGGAGATGAGCAGTTCTTC. This translates into CASSQELAGDEQFF. The chain couples TRBV4-1 to TRBJ2-1, with 11 bases lining up with TRBD2. Germline V gene data show CDR1 as MGHRA and CDR2 as YSYEKL. The CDR3 runs to 14 residues. With 0 bases clipped from V and 8 bases from J, the junction kept 0 bases outside the gene matches.

The genes are TRBV27 and TRBJ2-7, with 9 nucleotides matching TRBD2. This CDR3 has 17 residues. Germline values: CDR1 MNHEY, CDR2 SMNVEV (reference sequence). Germline trimming cut 5 bases from V and 5 bases from J; bases unmatched to any gene: 16. Here the CDR3 DNA reads TGTGCCAGCAGTCTACCCCGTAGAATAGCGGGAGTTAACGAGCAGTACTTC. It codes for CASSLPRRIAGVNEQYF.

The chain combines TRBV3-1 (or the pseudogene TRBV3-2) with TRBJ2-1, with 8 bases lining up with TRBD2. There are 17 residues in the CDR3. Germline loops: CDR1 LGHDT, CDR2 YNNKEL (reference sequence). V gave up 1 base and J gave up 3 bases; unmatched junction bases: 8. CDR3 in DNA: TGTGCCAGCAGCCAAGTTTACGCGGGGGGTTACTACAATGAGCAGTTCTTC. Translated: CASSQVYAGGYYNEQFF.

This clone occurred once. V is TRBV5-4 and J is TRBJ2-7, with 7 bases fitting TRBD1. J lost 0 bases, V lost 4 bases, and 4 bases had no gene match. The CDR3 is made up of 14 amino acids. Germline V gene data show CDR1 as SGHNT and CDR2 as YYREEE (reference sequence). CDR3 sequence reads: CASSQTGVSYEQYF. Here the CDR3 DNA reads TGTGCCAGCAGCCAAACAGGGGTCTCCTACGAGCAGTACTTC.

This chain uses TRBV10-1 with TRBJ2-4, with a possible D match to TRBD1 (5 bases). CDR1 and CDR2 from the germline V gene are WNHNN and SYGVQD (reference sequence). Trimming removed 3 bases at V and 0 bases at J, with 9 bases between. The CDR3 is 15 residues long. The CDR3 DNA follows: TGCGCCAGCAGTGACAGGGAACTAGCCAAAAACATTCAGTACTTC. It encodes CASSDRELAKNIQYF.

In DNA, the CDR3 is TGTGCCAGCAGCGGCCACCGACGAGGTGGGCCTGGAAACACCATATATTTT. Translating it yields CASSGHRRGGPGNTIYF. The chain employs TRBV5-8 and TRBJ1-3; no clear D gene. Germline CDR1 reads SGHTS; CDR2 reads YDEGEE. V lost 4 bases to trimming and J lost 2 bases, with 19 bases between them. This CDR3 is built from 17 residues.

The chain combines TRBV2 with TRBJ2-7, with D tentatively TRBD2 (6 bases). V lost 5 bases, J lost 2 bases, and 10 bases lay in between. Germline CDR1 is SNHLY and CDR2 is FYNNEI. The CDR3 loop spans 13 amino acids. The CDR3 DNA sequence: TGTGCCAGCAGTAATCCTAGCGCCTACGAGCAGTACTTC. It translates to CASSNPSAYEQYF.

The rearrangement joins TRBV27 to TRBJ2-7; the D gene is possibly TRBD2 (6 bases). The V end was cut by 0 bases, the J end by 2 bases, with 8 bases between. Per germline, CDR1 MNHEY and CDR2 SMNVEV (reference sequence). CDR3 size: 14 residues. CDR3 loop: CASSLSGSPYEQYF. CDR3 bases: TGTGCCAGCAGTTTATCCGGGAGCCCCTACGAGCAGTACTTC.

The rearrangement joins TRBV5-1 to TRBJ1-1; no firm D call. The CDR3 is 15 amino acids. Germline V gene lookup returns CDR1 SGHRS and CDR2 YFSETQ. The germline V and J ends were trimmed by 0 bases and 11 bases, with 20 bases remaining between them. CDR3 in DNA: TGCGCCAGCAGCTTGGTCTTCCGGGCCCCAAGCGCCGCTTTCTTT. It is translated as CASSLVFRAPSAAFF.

V gene TRBV12-3 or TRBV12-4 combines with J gene TRBJ2-3; D gene unclear. V was trimmed by 2 bases and J by 2 bases, leaving 5 bases between them. This CDR3 has 13 amino acids. The chain's CDR3 is CASSLTYTDTQYF. The DNA of the CDR3 is TGTGCCAGCAGTTTAACCTACACAGATACGCAGTATTTT.

The table lists this clone with a count of one. The rearrangement joins TRBV4-2 to TRBJ2-6; D is uncertain. The V gene lost 4 bases and the J gene lost 0 bases, with 4 bases spanning the gap. The length of the CDR3 is 14 residues. Per germline, CDR1 LGHNA and CDR2 YNFKEQ. CDR3 sequence (DNA): TGTGCCAGCAGCCTGAACTCTGGGGCCAACGTCCTGACTTTC. Translation: CASSLNSGANVLTF.

The rearrangement joins TRBV28 to TRBJ2-4; D is uncertain. The CDR3 is 16 amino acids. CDR1 and CDR2 from the germline V gene are MDHEN and SYDVKM. The V end lost 5 bases, the J end lost 5 bases, and 19 bases lay between the germline ends. Here the CDR3 reads CASSPFLRAVENIQYF. CDR3 DNA: TGTGCCAGCAGTCCCTTTCTCCGGGCCGTCGAAAACATTCAGTACTTC. The full variable domain, in which reference TRBV28 and TRBJ2-4 provide the parts outside the CDR3, is DVKVTQSSRYLVKRTGEKVFLECVQDMDHENMFWYRQDPGLGLRLIYFSYDVKMKEKGDIPEGYSVSREKKERFSLILESASTNQTSMYLCASSPFLRAVENIQYFGAGTRLSVL.

In this sample, this clone turned up a few times. The genes are TRBV6-5 and TRBJ1-2; maybe TRBD1 (6 bases). The CDR3 is made up of 16 amino acids. The germline V and J ends were trimmed by 0 bases and 5 bases, with 16 bases remaining between them. Germline-derived CDR1 and CDR2 are MNHEY and SVGAGI. The DNA of the CDR3 is TGTGCCAGCAGTTACTCCCCCGTTACAGGGAAGTATGGCTACACCTTC. It is translated as CASSYSPVTGKYGYTF.

This chain connects TRBV29-1 to TRBJ2-7; 7 bases agree with TRBD1. V gave up 5 bases and J gave up 1 base; unmatched junction bases: 8. This CDR3 comprises 14 residues. Per germline, CDR1 SQVTM and CDR2 ANQGSEA. The CDR3 loop reads CSVKRGQGSYEQYF. DNA of the CDR3: TGCAGCGTTAAAAGGGGGCAAGGATCCTACGAGCAGTACTTC.